What follows describes a single T cell receptor (beta chain). Its antigen is as yet unknown. The sample comes from a study of monozygotic twins with inflammatory bowel disease. Findings and caveats of the study: IBD patients had lower TCRbeta diversity (inverse Simpson) than healthy co-twins. There was no way to distinguish the different T cell subtypes.

Total RNA input per TCR library was about 3.5 ug. Following a re-call of the 5' RACE reads, TCRdb has one entry per CDR3 protein and lacks DNA. The sample table sets out some 170,000 distinct CDR3 sequences. The length of the CDR3 is 13 residues. The V gene's germline CDR1 is DFQATT and CDR2 SNEGSKA (reference sequence). The chain joins TRBV20-1 to TRBJ1-1. The source is a human donor with ulcerative colitis or Crohn's disease, or a healthy co-twin of an affected twin (not recorded which). Sequenced sample: blood. CDR3 region: CSAREDENTEAFF.